This paragraph covers one TCR beta chain sequence. The antigen is unknown. The method was immunoSEQ multiplex PCR; TCRdb's version includes in-frame clones alone and lacks a portion of them. The table shows fewer than 60,000 clones, with 70% to 90% occurring only once. The sample comes from a study of OX40 agonist ivuxolimab in advanced cancers. Study-level points and caveats: Partial responders receiving 0.1-3.0 mg/kg showed among the lowest clonal expansion.

V lost 6 bases, J lost 1 base, and 9 bases lay in between. Germline V lookup: CDR1 LNHDA, CDR2 SQIVND (reference sequence). The CDR3 spans 13 residues. This clonotype was sampled from an adult with an advanced solid tumor such as melanoma, head and neck, liver or kidney cancer. The sample here was CD4+ or CD8+ T cells sorted from blood, taken in a trial of the OX40 agonist ivuxolimab. The chain uses TRBV19 and TRBJ1-1; no clear D gene. The chain's CDR3 is CASRSASNTEAFF. CDR3 bases: TGTGCCAGTAGAAGTGCTTCGAACACTGAAGCTTTCTTT.